The 24 T cell receptor beta chains presented below share a single source sample, sequenced in a study of metastatic and nonmetastatic thyroid tumors. Using MiXCR, TCRdb re-called clones from the PCR reads. The sample yields tens of thousands of clones, 10% to 15% seen once. Thyroid surgery was performed in patients who had received no treatment beforehand. Input material: blood. Receptors were obtained from a female donor with papillary thyroid cancer or a benign thyroid nodule (not recorded which). Some clones in this sample may be carry-over from other donors' samples.

With respect to this clone: This could be a read error, since a much larger clone is one nucleotide away. Distinct nucleotide sequences in the sample also encode this CDR3. V is TRBV29-1 and J is TRBJ1-1, with D possibly TRBD1 on 5 matching bases. From germline, CDR1 is SQVTM and CDR2 ANQGSEA. There are 12 residues in the CDR3. In DNA, the CDR3 is TGCAGTACGCGTGGGGGTAGCGCTGAAGCTTTCTTT. Amino acids: CSTRGGSAEAFF.

This clone was seen at least ten times. The V and J genes are TRBV6-5 and TRBJ1-3; D possibly corresponds to TRBD1 (6 bases). CDR1 MNHEY and CDR2 SVGAGI come from the germline V gene. The V gene lost 2 bases and the J gene lost 2 bases, with 10 bases spanning the gap. The CDR3 has 15 amino acids. This CDR3 reads CASSYGGGTGNTIYF. The CDR3 DNA follows: TGTGCCAGCAGTTACGGAGGGGGTACTGGAAACACCATATATTTT.

Ten or more counts support this clone. The V call is TRBV3-1, the J call TRBJ2-1; the D gene is possibly TRBD2 (6 bases). With 2 bases removed from V and 4 bases from J, the gap between germline ends came to 15 bases. Germline values: CDR1 LGHDT, CDR2 YNNKEL (reference sequence). The CDR3 sequence is 16 residues long. CDR3 in DNA: TGTGCCAGCAGCCAAAAGGGAGGACATATATACAATGAGCAGTTCTTC. Its protein product is CASSQKGGHIYNEQFF.

This clone was counted many times. The chain joins TRBV6-2 or TRBV6-3 to TRBJ2-1; TRBD2 matches 7 bases. The CDR3 is 14 residues long. The J segment lost 9 bases and the V segment lost 8 bases, leaving 13 bases of the junction unmatched. CDR1 and CDR2 (germline): MNHEY, SVGEGT. Written as DNA, the CDR3 is TGTGCCAGCCGCCGGGGAGGGCCCGGGGGTGAGCAGTTCTTC. Translation: CASRRGGPGGEQFF.

This clone showed up many times. A read error may be the cause here, since a much bigger clone is one base away. The gene calls are TRBV6-6 and TRBJ1-4; perhaps TRBD1 as D (5 bases). Trimming left V 0 bases short and J 5 bases short, with 13 bases between. CDR1 is MNHNY and CDR2 is SVGAGI in the germline V gene (reference sequence). The CDR3 has 16 amino acids. CDR3 coding DNA: TGTGCCAGCAGTTACTCCACCGGGACGTCAAATGAAAAACTGTTTTTT. Amino acids: CASSYSTGTSNEKLFF.

This clone appeared many times. Its ends do not fully match the called genes, so a read error is possible. CDR3 loop: CAGSDVWSSYEQYF. As DNA, the CDR3 is TGCGCCGGCAGTGACGTTTGGAGCTCCTACGAGCAGTACTTC. J is TRBJ2-7 and V is TRBV10-1, with D uncertain. This CDR3 spans 14 amino acids. The germline CDR1 and CDR2 sequences are WNHNN and SYGVQD (reference sequence).

About this clone itself: A much larger clone differs by one base, so this may be a read error. Other DNA sequences in this sample translate to the same CDR3. V and J are TRBV12-3 or TRBV12-4 and TRBJ1-1; maybe TRBD1 (5 bases). The CDR3 loop spans 13 amino acids. V lost 6 bases and J 8 bases, leaving 16 bases between the germline ends. CDR3 bases: TGTGCCAGCAGGCCTCCGGGAGGGACCGAAGCTTTCTTT. It codes for CASRPPGGTEAFF.

This clone was counted ten times or more. The CDR3 DNA reads TGTGCCAGCAGCTTAGGGAGGGACAGGGAGGTGGCTTTCTTT. It is translated as CASSLGRDREVAFF. The chain joins TRBV7-9 to TRBJ1-1; 9 bases are shared with TRBD1. This CDR3 comprises 14 residues. Germline trimming cut 1 base from V and 11 bases from J; bases unmatched to any gene: 8. Germline V gene sequence: CDR1 SEHNR, CDR2 FQNEAQ (reference sequence).

The rearrangement uses TRBV4-1 and TRBJ2-7; D ambiguous. Germline V gives CDR1 MGHRA, CDR2 YSYEKL. The CDR3 is 13 amino acids. Trimming shortened V by 6 bases and J by 4 bases, and 13 bases separated the two germline ends. This CDR3 reads CASSQNMIYEQYF. In DNA form, the CDR3 reads TGCGCCAGCAGTCAAAATATGATTTACGAGCAGTACTTC.

This clone was seen many times. The V call is TRBV11-1, the J call TRBJ2-1; TRBD1 agrees at 8 bases. This CDR3 contains 19 residues. With V trimmed by 0 bases and J by 0 bases, 10 bases remained unmatched. Germline V gives CDR1 SGHAT, CDR2 FQDESV (reference sequence). The chain's CDR3 is CASSLAFYDRGVSYNEQFF. CDR3 nucleotide sequence: TGTGCCAGCAGCTTAGCCTTTTACGACAGGGGAGTCTCCTACAATGAGCAGTTCTTC. Complete variable domain (other parts from reference TRBV11-1 and TRBJ2-1): EAEVAQSPRYKITEKSQAVAFWCDPISGHATLYWYRQILGQGPELLVQFQDESVVDDSQLPKDRFSAERLKGVDSTLKIQPAELGDSAMYLCASSLAFYDRGVSYNEQFFGPGTRLTVL.

This clone came up many times. J is TRBJ2-3 and V is TRBV20-1; TRBD2 agrees at 16 bases. The junction had 6 bases not matched to a gene; V was cut back by 6 bases and J by 3 bases. Looked up from germline, CDR1 is DFQATT and CDR2 is SNEGSKA (reference sequence). This CDR3 spans 16 amino acids. The CDR3 bases are TGCAGTGCAAAGGGACTAGCGGGAGGGCGGACAGATACGCAGTATTTT. This gives the protein CSAKGLAGGRTDTQYF.

The sample holds many counts of this clone. V is TRBV18 and J is TRBJ2-5, with D unclear. V was trimmed by 2 bases and J by 1 base, leaving 11 bases between them. Germline lookup yields CDR1 KGHSH and CDR2 LQKENI. The CDR3 runs 15 residues. The CDR3 is CASSPERGAQETQYF. CDR3 nucleotides: TGTGCCAGCTCACCAGAACGAGGAGCCCAAGAGACCCAGTACTTC.

This clone was observed many times. The V gene is TRBV11-3, the J gene TRBJ2-1, with 7 bases lining up with TRBD1. The length of the CDR3 is 16 residues. Germline loops: CDR1 SGHNT, CDR2 YENEEA. The V gene end was trimmed by 5 bases and the J gene end by 0 bases; junction bases not matched to a gene: 7. CDR3 residues: CASSPFRGSSYNEQFF. CDR3 DNA sequence: TGTGCCAGCAGCCCCTTCAGGGGGAGCTCCTACAATGAGCAGTTCTTC.

This clone was recorded many times. The chain is built from TRBV20-1 and TRBJ2-1; 13 bases are shared with TRBD2. The V gene's germline CDR1 is DFQATT and CDR2 SNEGSKA (reference sequence). V lost 4 bases to trimming and J lost 2 bases; unmatched junction nucleotides: 11. The CDR3 is made up of 18 amino acids. As DNA, the CDR3 is TGCAGTGCTACCCTACCCCTAGGGACTAGCGGGGCCTACAATGAGCAGTTCTTC. Its translation: CSATLPLGTSGAYNEQFF.

This clone is labeled medium-sized. The rearrangement uses TRBV5-1 and TRBJ2-7; either TRBD1 or TRBD2 may supply D (5 bases each). The CDR3 runs to 14 residues. V gave up 0 bases and J gave up 0 bases, with 7 bases separating them. Germline V lookup: CDR1 SGHRS, CDR2 YFSETQ. The CDR3 DNA is TGCGCCAGCAGCTTGGGGGACGGCTCCTACGAGCAGTACTTC. Translating gives CASSLGDGSYEQYF.

This clone appeared many times. The CDR3 loop is CARRPGAKNIQYF. The CDR3 DNA reads TGCGCCAGGAGACCCGGAGCCAAAAACATTCAGTACTTC. The chain uses TRBV10-1 and TRBJ2-4; no clear D. This CDR3 is built from 13 residues. V was shortened by 9 bases and J by 0 bases, with 9 bases between the two germline ends. The germline gives CDR1 WNHNN, CDR2 SYGVQD (reference sequence).

With respect to this clone: A much larger clone sits a single nucleotide away, making a read error possible. The same CDR3 arises from other DNA sequences in this sample as well. This chain joins TRBV7-3 and TRBJ2-5; no firm D call. This CDR3 region has 16 residues. Germline V gene data show CDR1 as SGHTA and CDR2 as FQGTGA. For the CDR3, the DNA is TGTGCCAGCAGCTTAGGTCCTTCCGCGGACGTGGAGACCCAGTATTTC. It yields the protein CASSLGPSADVETQYF.

The chain employs TRBV7-9 and TRBJ2-7; D unclear. V was shortened by 3 bases and J by 3 bases, with 12 bases between the two germline ends. This CDR3 is 14 amino acids long. Looked up from germline, CDR1 is SEHNR and CDR2 is FQNEAQ (reference sequence). Written as DNA, the CDR3 is TGTGCCAGCAGCTTGGGCGTTTTCATCTACGAGCAGTACTTC. It translates to CASSLGVFIYEQYF.

This clone was observed many times. The rearrangement joins TRBV7-3 to TRBJ2-2; D may be TRBD2 (6 bases). V shed 5 bases and J shed 5 bases, with 15 bases lying between them. CDR1 is SGHTA, CDR2 FQGTGA, per germline. The CDR3 is 15 amino acids. DNA for the CDR3: TGTGCCAGCAGCGTATCAGGGAGGTCGACCGGGGAGCTGTTTTTT. Its protein product is CASSVSGRSTGELFF.

The chain uses TRBV24-1 and TRBJ1-2, with TRBD1 matching 9 bases. Per germline, CDR1 KGHDR and CDR2 SFDVKD. This CDR3 has 14 residues. With V trimmed by 4 bases and J by 10 bases, 9 bases remained unmatched. The CDR3, as DNA: TGTGCCACCAGTGAATCCGGGACAGGGAGTTCCTACACCTTC. Translating gives CATSESGTGSSYTF.

This clone was observed at least ten times. This sequence joins TRBV7-9 and TRBJ2-2, with no clear D. The CDR3 runs 12 residues. CDR1 and CDR2 (germline): SEHNR, FQNEAQ (reference sequence). V shed 5 bases and J shed 0 bases, with 1 base lying between them. For the CDR3, the DNA is TGTGCCAGCAGCCCGAACACCGGGGAGCTGTTTTTT. Protein: CASSPNTGELFF.

This clone occurred a few times. V gene TRBV6-1 combines with J gene TRBJ2-7, with a weak D call TRBD1 (5 bases). Trimming stripped 4 bases from V and 3 bases from J, with 10 bases between. Looked up from germline, CDR1 is MNHNS and CDR2 is SASEGT. The CDR3 has 13 amino acids. CDR3 nucleotide sequence: TGTGCCAGCAGTGGGGGCACAAGCTACGAGCAGTACTTC. Translated, it gives CASSGGTSYEQYF.

This clone was picked up many times. The chain carries TRBV15 and TRBJ2-7; TRBD1 matches 10 bases. CDR3 length: 16 amino acids. J was trimmed by 4 bases and V by 0 bases; bases with no gene match: 6. CDR1 is LNHNV, CDR2 YYDKDF, per germline (reference sequence). CDR3 sequence (DNA): TGTGCCACCAGCAGAGATTGGGGACAGGGGAGGTACGAGCAGTACTTC. This gives the protein CATSRDWGQGRYEQYF.

In this sample, this clone turned up many times. The chain links TRBV7-8 to TRBJ2-1, with 13 bases that match TRBD2. From germline, CDR1 is SGHVS and CDR2 FQNEAQ. The V gene end was trimmed by 5 bases and the J gene end by 6 bases; junction bases not matched to a gene: 4. The CDR3 extends over 15 amino acids. The CDR3 region is CASSIRTSGSNEQFF. CDR3 coding DNA: TGTGCCAGCAGCATCCGGACTAGCGGGAGCAATGAGCAGTTCTTC.